This is a list of T cell receptor beta chains from one sample in a study of CXCR3-negative and CXCR3-positive naive CD8 T cells. TCRdb reprocessed the 5' RACE reads and keeps a single row for each CDR3 protein, giving no DNA. This sample's table has fewer than 65,000 distinct CDR3 sequences. Sequenced input: naive CXCR3+ CD8+ T cells from blood. These receptors came from a human donor in good health. Some clones in this sample may be carry-over from other donors' samples. Both conserved end residues are part of each CDR3.

v_call: TRBV7-2; j_call: TRBJ2-3; cdr3_aa: CASSPGRGGSTDTQYF
v_call: TRBV4-3; j_call: TRBJ1-1; cdr3_aa: CASSQDQMGGTEAFF
v_call: TRBV7-9; j_call: TRBJ2-7; cdr3_aa: CASSKTGFPYEQYF
v_call: TRBV4-3; j_call: TRBJ2-5; cdr3_aa: CASSQVRGSQETQYF
v_call: TRBV7-2; j_call: TRBJ2-5; cdr3_aa: CASSLGRIETQYF
v_call: TRBV7-9; j_call: TRBJ1-1; cdr3_aa: CASSHLMANTEAFF
v_call: TRBV7-9; j_call: TRBJ2-1; cdr3_aa: CASSLHFPTGFEQFF
v_call: TRBV12-3/TRBV12-4; j_call: TRBJ1-2; cdr3_aa: CASSLAQGPNYGYTF
v_call: TRBV7-6; j_call: TRBJ2-1; cdr3_aa: CASSEGPNRAFSEQFF
v_call: TRBV20-1; j_call: TRBJ2-7; cdr3_aa: CSARARNAYEQYF
v_call: TRBV6-5; j_call: TRBJ2-4; cdr3_aa: CASSPRQGLAENIQYF
v_call: TRBV20-1; j_call: TRBJ1-2; cdr3_aa: CSASGTGRLDGYTF
v_call: TRBV7-9; j_call: TRBJ1-5; cdr3_aa: CASSPADQPQHF
v_call: TRBV5-1; j_call: TRBJ2-7; cdr3_aa: CASSLERGYEQYF
v_call: TRBV4-1; j_call: TRBJ2-7; cdr3_aa: CASSQDAYYEQYF
v_call: TRBV29-1; j_call: TRBJ2-1; cdr3_aa: CSVLDYNEQFF
v_call: TRBV20-1; j_call: TRBJ2-7; cdr3_aa: CSAKILTSGGTYEQYF
v_call: TRBV29-1; j_call: TRBJ1-1; cdr3_aa: CSVWTLNTEAFF
v_call: TRBV7-7; j_call: TRBJ1-3; cdr3_aa: CASSSGQGTSGNTIYF
v_call: TRBV7-6; j_call: TRBJ1-1; cdr3_aa: CASSLGVGTEAFF
v_call: TRBV29-1; j_call: TRBJ2-1; cdr3_aa: CSVEDRNEGGEQFF
v_call: TRBV12-3/TRBV12-4; j_call: TRBJ1-2; cdr3_aa: CASSLGTGIHGYTF
v_call: TRBV20-1; j_call: TRBJ2-3; cdr3_aa: CSARSLAGVRGTDTQYF
v_call: TRBV30; j_call: TRBJ1-3; cdr3_aa: CAWSVGTPGNTIYF
v_call: TRBV28; j_call: TRBJ2-5; cdr3_aa: CASSFRGRETQYF
v_call: TRBV2; j_call: TRBJ2-1; cdr3_aa: CASSDPRDRSSYNEQFF
v_call: TRBV10-3; j_call: TRBJ2-5; cdr3_aa: CAIRDRVVETQYF
v_call: TRBV29-1; j_call: TRBJ1-2; cdr3_aa: CSVDIRGGYTF
v_call: TRBV29-1; j_call: TRBJ2-1; cdr3_aa: CSALAGGLYNEQFF
v_call: TRBV4-1; j_call: TRBJ2-7; cdr3_aa: CASSQDDGRVYEQYF
v_call: TRBV28; j_call: TRBJ2-7; cdr3_aa: CASLGFRGPYEQYF
v_call: TRBV29-1; j_call: TRBJ2-7; cdr3_aa: CSVEGSGRGEQYF
v_call: TRBV29-1; j_call: TRBJ2-7; cdr3_aa: CSAEGTGSSYEQYF